This note documents a single T cell receptor beta chain sequence. Its antigen remains unidentified. The record originates from a study of OX40 agonist ivuxolimab in advanced cancers. As for the study in general: An anti-OX40 (CD134) antibody with agonistic activity, ivuxolimab, was administered to patients. Findings and caveats of the study: The average count of expanded clones was higher among CD8+ T cells than among CD4+. The CD4+ and CD8+ T cells in the blood had expanded clonally by week 6 at 0.1 to 3.0 mg/kg.

Germline V gene lookup returns CDR1 LNHDA and CDR2 SQIVND (reference sequence). Trimming took 6 bases from V and 4 from J, leaving 9 bases between them. The length of the CDR3 is 12 residues. Libraries were prepared by immunoSEQ multiplex PCR; TCRdb keeps only in-frame clonotypes and omits some of them. The table includes 9,300 or so clones, about 66% detected once. The rearrangement links TRBV19 to TRBJ1-1, with D maybe TRBD1 (6 bases). This receptor was identified in an adult with an advanced solid tumor such as melanoma, head and neck, liver or kidney cancer. Sequencing used CD4+ or CD8+ T cells sorted from blood, obtained in a trial of the OX40 agonist ivuxolimab. The CDR3: CASRTGRTEAFF. The CDR3 DNA reads TGTGCCAGTAGAACAGGGCGCACTGAAGCTTTCTTT.